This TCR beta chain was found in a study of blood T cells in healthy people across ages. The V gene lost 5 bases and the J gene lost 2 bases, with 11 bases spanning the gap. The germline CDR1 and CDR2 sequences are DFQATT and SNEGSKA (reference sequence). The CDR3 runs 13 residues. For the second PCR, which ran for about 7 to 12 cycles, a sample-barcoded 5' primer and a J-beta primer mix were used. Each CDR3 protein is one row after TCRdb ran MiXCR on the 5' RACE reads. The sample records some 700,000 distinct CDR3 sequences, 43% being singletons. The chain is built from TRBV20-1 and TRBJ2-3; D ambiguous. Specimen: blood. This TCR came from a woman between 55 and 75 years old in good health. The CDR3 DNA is TGCAGTGCTCCAACCGGAAACACAGATACGCAGTATTTT. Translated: CSAPTGNTDTQYF.